The 25 T cell receptor beta chains in this list originate from one sample, sequenced in a study of Graves' ophthalmopathy and Graves' hyperthyroidism. As the template, RNA transcripts were used to amplify TCR beta CDR3 regions. The authors performed first-round RT-PCR with HTBI primers and then a second-round multiplex PCR. TCRdb reanalysed the multiplex PCR reads using MiXCR and keeps one entry per CDR3 protein. The top ten hold roughly 9.8% of the sample, which has about 500,000 distinct CDR3 sequences, approximately 14% seen once. Sequencing was carried out using blood. The source of these receptors is a woman aged 25 to 39 with Graves' ophthalmopathy.

This clonotype was detected many times. The chain recombines TRBV5-1 with TRBJ2-7, with 10 bases matching TRBD1. Germline CDR1 and CDR2: SGHRS and YFSETQ. The CDR3 runs 14 residues. V was clipped by 0 bases and J by 5 bases; unmatched bases: 2. CDR3 nucleotide sequence: TGCGCCAGCAGCTTGGTGGGACAGGGGAACGAGCAGTACTTC. Protein product: CASSLVGQGNEQYF.

This clonotype showed up many times. The J gene is TRBJ2-5, the V gene TRBV27; D is perhaps TRBD1 or TRBD2 (5 bases each). Trimming left V 3 bases short and J 8 bases short, with 16 bases between. This CDR3 contains 14 residues. Germline V CDR1 and CDR2: MNHEY, SMNVEV (reference sequence). CDR3 DNA: TGTGCCAGCAGTTTTGGGGCATCCGGGGAAACCCAGTACTTC. It encodes CASSFGASGETQYF.

This clonotype was seen at least ten times. The genes are TRBV28 and TRBJ1-1, with no clear D. Between the trimmed V and J ends, which lost 6 bases and 1 base, there was a span of 12 bases. The germline V gene encodes CDR1 MDHEN and CDR2 SYDVKM. CDR3 length: 14 residues. This chain's CDR3 is CASRGWKANTEAFF. In DNA, the CDR3 is TGTGCCAGCAGAGGGTGGAAGGCGAACACTGAAGCTTTCTTT.

V is TRBV7-2 and J is TRBJ1-6; D possibly corresponds to TRBD1 (6 bases). V was clipped by 3 bases and J by 7 bases, with 13 bases between them. CDR1 and CDR2 from the germline V gene are SGHTA and FQGNSA. The CDR3 spans 15 residues. CDR3 nucleotides: TGTGCCAGCAGCTTCCGGGAGGGGGTAAATTCACCCCTCCACTTT. As protein: CASSFREGVNSPLHF.

In this sample, this clonotype turned up a few times. J is TRBJ2-1 and V is TRBV27; TRBD2 matches 9 bases. The CDR3 totals 15 residues. J was trimmed by 2 bases and V by 3 bases; bases with no gene match: 2. Germline V gives CDR1 MNHEY, CDR2 SMNVEV (reference sequence). The CDR3 nucleotides read TGTGCCAGCAGTTTTGCGGGAGGGCCCTACAATGAGCAGTTCTTC. This translates into CASSFAGGPYNEQFF.

Concerning this clonotype itself: A read error is likely, as this CDR3 ends without the conserved phenylalanine or tryptophan. The chain couples TRBV25-1 to TRBJ2-7; 9 bases match TRBD2. CDR3 length: 20 amino acids. Trimming cost V 5 bases and J 3 bases; bases outside gene matches: 23. The germline V gene encodes CDR1 MGHDK and CDR2 SYGVNS. The CDR3 loop reads CASSSFGLARTESLVYEQYY. The CDR3 DNA reads TGTGCCAGCAGTTCATTTGGACTAGCGAGAACAGAGAGTTTAGTCTACGAGCAGTACTAC.

The chain employs TRBV20-1 and TRBJ2-5; D remains unclear. Germline assignment: CDR1 DFQATT and CDR2 SNEGSKA (reference sequence). V dropped 2 bases and J dropped 4 bases, with 14 bases sitting between them. This CDR3 spans 14 amino acids. The CDR3 DNA is TGCAGTGCTAGATACGGCTTACCGGCAGAGACCCAGTACTTC. As protein: CSARYGLPAETQYF.

This clonotype has a count of ten or more. The V and J genes are TRBV20-1 and TRBJ1-2; D is uncertain. Between the trimmed V and J ends, which lost 1 base and 5 bases, there was a span of 11 bases. Per germline, CDR1 DFQATT and CDR2 SNEGSKA (reference sequence). This CDR3 has 13 amino acids. CDR3 protein: CSARGPANYGYTF. The CDR3 DNA sequence: TGCAGTGCTAGAGGACCCGCAAATTATGGCTACACCTTC.

This clonotype was seen repeatedly, ten times or more. The chain couples TRBV6-1 to TRBJ2-7; 8 positions agree with TRBD1. Germline V gives CDR1 MNHNS, CDR2 SASEGT. Trimming at V came to 6 bases and at J to 5 bases, leaving 6 bases not matched to a gene. The CDR3 covers 13 residues. CDR3 loop: CASRRTGSHEQYF. CDR3 DNA sequence: TGTGCCAGCAGAAGGACAGGGTCCCACGAGCAGTACTTC.

There are many counts of this clonotype. J is TRBJ2-2 and V is TRBV6-2 or TRBV6-3; the D gene is possibly TRBD2 (6 bases). Germline CDR1 and CDR2: MNHEY and SVGEGT. This CDR3 is 16 amino acids long. The germline V and J ends were trimmed by 1 base and 5 bases, with 14 bases remaining between them. This CDR3 is CASSYLRGMGTGELFF. DNA for the CDR3: TGTGCCAGCAGTTACTTGCGGGGCATGGGGACCGGGGAGCTGTTTTTT.

This clonotype has a count of ten or more. The rearrangement joins TRBV20-1 to TRBJ1-6; a possible D gene is TRBD1 (5 bases). Germline V gene sequence: CDR1 DFQATT, CDR2 SNEGSKA (reference sequence). Trimming removed 4 bases from V and 11 bases from J, with 18 bases in between. The CDR3 runs 14 residues. The CDR3 DNA reads as TGCAGTGCTACGGTCGCGGGTCCAGGGACACCCCTCCACTTT. It specifies CSATVAGPGTPLHF.

This clonotype was counted many times. The CDR3 loop is CASSKTGAGYGYTF. The DNA for the CDR3 is TGTGCCAGCAGTAAGACAGGGGCCGGCTATGGCTACACCTTC. The chain joins TRBV27 to TRBJ1-2; 8 nucleotides agree with TRBD1. The germline V gene encodes CDR1 MNHEY and CDR2 SMNVEV (reference sequence). V shed 5 bases, J shed 4 bases, and the junction held 6 bases outside the gene matches. The CDR3 has 14 amino acids.

This clonotype was counted many times. The V and J genes are TRBV20-1 and TRBJ1-6; D is ambiguous. Trimming stripped 0 bases from V and 0 bases from J, with 12 bases between. This CDR3 comprises 17 residues. CDR1 DFQATT and CDR2 SNEGSKA come from the germline V gene (reference sequence). CDR3 residues: CSARDSQTSSYNSPLHF. CDR3 coding DNA: TGCAGTGCTAGAGATTCTCAGACAAGCTCCTATAATTCACCCCTCCACTTT.

This clonotype occurred many times. This chain links TRBV2 with TRBJ1-1; tentatively, D is TRBD1 (6 bases). Germline-derived CDR1 and CDR2 are SNHLY and FYNNEI. The CDR3 has 12 residues. The germline V and J ends were trimmed by 8 bases and 7 bases, with 14 bases remaining between them. The CDR3 reads CASVMYRDEAFF. The CDR3 DNA reads TGTGCCAGCGTAATGTACAGGGATGAAGCTTTCTTT.

This chain joins TRBV5-1 and TRBJ1-1; TRBD1 agrees at 11 bases. Germline CDR1 and CDR2: SGHRS and YFSETQ. The V gene end was trimmed by 4 bases and the J gene end by 4 bases; junction bases not matched to a gene: 3. The CDR3 spans 14 residues. CDR3 amino acids: CASSEGQGGTEAFF. The CDR3 DNA sequence: TGCGCCAGCAGCGAGGGACAGGGGGGCACTGAAGCTTTCTTT.

This clonotype has at least ten counts. The gene calls are TRBV28 and TRBJ2-2, with TRBD1 matching over 8 bases. J lost 2 bases, V lost 3 bases, and 5 bases had no gene match. Germline V gives CDR1 MDHEN, CDR2 SYDVKM. CDR3 size: 16 residues. The CDR3 reads CASSFRRGLNTGELFF. The CDR3 region has the DNA TGTGCCAGCAGTTTCCGCAGGGGGCTTAACACCGGGGAGCTGTTTTTT.

Many counts were recorded for this clonotype. The CDR3 DNA sequence: TGTGCCAGCAGCCCCCGGACAGGGCAGAGCTCTGGAAACACCATATATTTT. This encodes CASSPRTGQSSGNTIYF. The chain links TRBV11-2 to TRBJ1-3; 8 nucleotides match TRBD1. Germline V CDR1 and CDR2: SGHAT, FQNNGV. The CDR3 is made up of 17 amino acids. Trimming at V came to 5 bases and at J to 0 bases, leaving 9 bases not matched to a gene.

As to this clonotype: This CDR3 is missing its conserved last phenylalanine or tryptophan, likely due to a read error. This chain uses TRBV3-1 with TRBJ2-7, with D perhaps TRBD1 (5 bases). CDR1 is LGHDT and CDR2 is YNNKEL in the germline V gene (reference sequence). The CDR3 runs 14 residues. V lost 1 base and J 1 base, leaving 8 bases between the germline ends. The DNA of the CDR3 is TGTGCCAGCAGCCAAGCAGACAGATCCTACGAGCAGTACTAC. Protein sequence: CASSQADRSYEQYY.

This clonotype was found many times. The genes are TRBV7-2 and TRBJ1-2; D not resolved. CDR1 is SGHTA, CDR2 FQGNSA, per germline. This CDR3 is 12 amino acids long. V dropped 2 bases and J dropped 3 bases, with 4 bases sitting between them. The CDR3 DNA is TGTGCCAGCAGCTTACCAGACTATGGCTACACCTTC. Residues: CASSLPDYGYTF.

The rearrangement links TRBV30 to TRBJ2-7, with 10 bases identical to TRBD2. Germline lookup yields CDR1 GTSNPN and CDR2 SVGIG (reference sequence). Germline trimming cut 5 bases from V and 0 bases from J; bases unmatched to any gene: 4. This CDR3 contains 14 residues. The CDR3 is CAWEPSGSSYEQYF. CDR3 bases: TGTGCCTGGGAGCCTAGCGGGAGCTCCTACGAGCAGTACTTC.

The gene calls are TRBV5-1 and TRBJ2-7; D is ambiguous. With 4 bases removed from V and 2 bases from J, the gap between germline ends came to 7 bases. This CDR3 is 12 amino acids long. Per germline, CDR1 SGHRS and CDR2 YFSETQ. As DNA, the CDR3 is TGCGCCAGCAGCCAAGACACCTACGAGCAGTACTTC. Amino acid sequence: CASSQDTYEQYF.

This clonotype appeared many times. The chain combines TRBV28 with TRBJ1-2; perhaps TRBD1 as D (5 bases). V lost 7 bases and J 8 bases, leaving 14 bases between the germline ends. The CDR3 consists of 12 residues. CDR1 MDHEN and CDR2 SYDVKM come from the germline V gene. CDR3 bases: TGTGCCAGCACCCCTCGGGGGGTAGGCTACACCTTC. It is translated as CASTPRGVGYTF.

The J gene is TRBJ2-3, the V gene TRBV11-2, with D possibly being TRBD1 or TRBD2 (6 bases each). Germline-derived CDR1 and CDR2 are SGHAT and FQNNGV. The CDR3 spans 15 residues. V shed 5 bases and J shed 1 base, with 13 bases lying between them. The CDR3 DNA reads TGTGCCAGCAGCCCCGACGGGGGCGGCACAGATACGCAGTATTTT. The encoded protein is CASSPDGGGTDTQYF.

This clonotype was recorded at least ten times. The chain links TRBV13 to TRBJ1-1; possible D gene TRBD1, 6 bases. Germline CDR1 PRHDT, CDR2 FYEKMQ (reference sequence). The CDR3 spans 13 residues. V was trimmed by 2 bases and J by 10 bases, leaving 14 bases between them. CDR3: CASSLSAVTGAFF. The CDR3 DNA follows: TGTGCCAGCAGCTTAAGTGCCGTGACAGGAGCTTTCTTT. Filled out from reference TRBV13 and TRBJ1-1, the complete variable domain reads AAGVIQSPRHLIKEKRETATLKCYPIPRHDTVYWYQQGPGQDPQFLISFYEKMQSDKGSIPDRFSAQQFSDYHSELNMSSLELGDSALYFCASSLSAVTGAFFGQGTRLTVV.

The chain carries TRBV6-5 and TRBJ2-7, with 11 positions matching TRBD2. The V segment lost 4 bases and the J segment 5 bases; nucleotides outside the gene matches: 4. Germline V gene lookup returns CDR1 MNHEY and CDR2 SVGAGI. The CDR3 consists of 14 residues. CDR3 sequence reads: CASSFSGGANEQYF. The CDR3 DNA reads as TGTGCCAGCAGTTTTAGCGGGGGGGCGAACGAGCAGTACTTC.